The 12 T cell receptor beta chains below all came from one sample that was sequenced in a study of T cell responses to AZD1222 COVID-19 vaccine. Method: immunoSEQ multiplex PCR; TCRdb's copy keeps in-frame clones and lacks some. The sample has 110,000 or so clones; roughly nine tenths are singletons. This material consisted of peripheral blood, taken on day 0 of AZD1222 vaccination. The receptors shown here come from an adult in good health.

The J gene is TRBJ1-2, the V gene TRBV4-2; TRBD1 matches at 7 bases. Germline V gene data show CDR1 as LGHNA and CDR2 as YNFKEQ. This CDR3 comprises 14 residues. V lost 8 bases and J lost 3; bases outside the gene matches: 9. The CDR3 spells CASGPGGRDYGYTF. CDR3 DNA sequence: TGTGCCAGCGGACCAGGGGGTAGGGACTATGGCTACACCTTC.

The J gene is TRBJ2-6, the V gene TRBV6-4; D not certain. CDR1 MRHNA and CDR2 SNTAGT come from the germline V gene. This CDR3 is 13 amino acids long. V was shortened by 0 bases and J by 3 bases, with 0 bases between the two germline ends. The CDR3 sequence is CASSDSGANVLTF. Here the CDR3 DNA reads TGTGCCAGCAGTGACTCTGGGGCCAACGTCCTGACTTTC.

This clone was found a few times. Germline is not matched at one junction end, which may reflect a read error. V and J are TRBV6-2 or TRBV6-3 and TRBJ2-2, with 9 bases lining up with TRBD2. Germline V gene lookup returns CDR1 MNHEY and CDR2 SVGEGT. The CDR3 length is 17 residues. This CDR3 is CASTYPASGGRTGELFF. In nucleotides, the CDR3 is TGTGCCAGCACTTACCCAGCAAGCGGGGGGCGCACCGGGGAGCTGTTTTTT.

The chain joins TRBV12-3 or TRBV12-4 to TRBJ2-2, with D perhaps TRBD2 (5 bases). The length of the CDR3 is 12 residues. Trimming left V 8 bases short and J 7 bases short, with 11 bases between. As DNA, the CDR3 is TGTGCCAGCGGGAGTTCTGGCGGGGAGCTGTTTTTT. Translating it yields CASGSSGGELFF.

The chain recombines TRBV7-9 with TRBJ2-5; D is possibly TRBD2 (6 bases). Germline loops: CDR1 SEHNR, CDR2 FQNEAQ (reference sequence). Deletions cut 5 bases from V and 2 bases from J, with 15 bases between. This CDR3 has 15 residues. CDR3 sequence reads: CASSPDGGIQETQYF. CDR3 bases: TGTGCCAGCAGCCCTGACGGGGGAATACAAGAGACCCAGTACTTC.

Here the CDR3 reads CAWSGGRAGNQPQHF. DNA of the CDR3: TGTGCCTGGAGTGGAGGCAGGGCCGGCAATCAGCCCCAGCATTTT. The chain is built from TRBV30 and TRBJ1-5; perhaps TRBD1 as D (5 bases). The CDR3 is made up of 15 amino acids. V was clipped by 1 base and J by 2 bases, with 12 bases between them. Germline values: CDR1 GTSNPN, CDR2 SVGIG (reference sequence).

This clone appeared once. The J gene is TRBJ2-3, the V gene TRBV28; 12 nucleotides agree with TRBD2. CDR1 is MDHEN and CDR2 is SYDVKM in the germline V gene. The length of the CDR3 is 16 residues. V trimming: 4 bases; J trimming: 0 bases; junction bases outside the gene matches: 2. The chain's CDR3 is CASSWTSGASTDTQYF. For the CDR3, the DNA is TGTGCCAGCAGTTGGACTAGCGGGGCTAGCACAGATACGCAGTATTTT.

This clone appeared a single time. The J gene is TRBJ2-7, the V gene TRBV5-1, with 7 bases lining up with TRBD1. Unmatched junction bases numbered 6, after V lost 0 bases and J lost 0 bases. Germline V gene lookup returns CDR1 SGHRS and CDR2 YFSETQ. CDR3 length: 16 amino acids. The CDR3 region is CASSLGRDRFSYEQYF. CDR3 in DNA: TGCGCCAGCAGCTTGGGCCGGGACAGATTCTCCTACGAGCAGTACTTC.

This chain uses TRBV28 with TRBJ2-1; 7 nucleotides line up with TRBD2. In germline, CDR1 is MDHEN, CDR2 SYDVKM. The CDR3 has 15 residues. V shed 5 bases, J shed 1 base, and the junction held 5 bases outside the gene matches. CDR3 sequence: CASSPGLGSYNEQFF. In nucleotides, the CDR3 is TGTGCCAGCAGTCCAGGACTAGGGTCCTACAATGAGCAGTTCTTC.

The J gene is TRBJ1-5, the V gene TRBV19; D might be TRBD1 (6 bases). Germline CDR1 reads LNHDA; CDR2 reads SQIVND (reference sequence). The CDR3 covers 13 residues. The germline V and J ends were trimmed by 11 bases and 3 bases, with 14 bases remaining between them. The DNA of the CDR3 is TGTGCCGGATCCACAGGGATCAATCAGCCCCAGCATTTT. It yields the protein CAGSTGINQPQHF.

This sequence joins TRBV5-5 and TRBJ1-2; D gene unclear. Germline V lookup: CDR1 SGHKS, CDR2 YYEKEE (reference sequence). V was shortened by 6 bases and J by 4 bases, with 16 bases between the two germline ends. The CDR3 runs to 14 residues. This CDR3 reads CASTPQSRFYGYTF. The CDR3 DNA reads TGTGCCAGCACCCCTCAGTCGAGATTCTATGGCTACACCTTC.

A few counts support this clone. The chain is built from TRBV6-4 and TRBJ1-5; unclear D gene. Per germline, CDR1 MRHNA and CDR2 SNTAGT. The germline V and J ends were trimmed by 0 bases and 3 bases, with 3 bases remaining between them. This CDR3 comprises 13 residues. CDR3 bases: TGTGCCAGCAGTGACTCGGACAATCAGCCCCAGCATTTT. It encodes CASSDSDNQPQHF.